This T cell receptor (beta chain) derives from a study of control samples from healthy donors and cancer patients. Profiling relied on immunoSEQ multiplex PCR, and the TCRdb table lists in-frame clones only, not all of them. The table records approximately 120,000 clones, more than 85% of them present only once. Looked up from germline, CDR1 is SGHTA and CDR2 is FQGTGA. Trimming pared 6 bases from V and 1 base from J, leaving 18 bases between. This CDR3 is built from 16 residues. This clonotype was sampled from a woman between 45 and 65 years old in good health. This chain uses TRBV7-3 with TRBJ1-2, with D tentatively TRBD1 (6 bases). The sample was blood. CDR3 sequence reads: CASSGDRPKYNYGYTF. In nucleotides, the CDR3 is TGTGCCAGCAGTGGTGACAGGCCTAAATATAACTATGGCTACACCTTC.